Listed here are 29 T cell receptor beta chains from one sample, sequenced in a study of T cells in placental villitis. The libraries were made with immunoSEQ v4. Data came from immunoSEQ multiplex PCR; TCRdb stores just in-frame clones and leaves some out. The data contain fewer than 4,000 clones, about 79% of them singletons. Sequenced input: placental tissue containing maternal and fetal cells. Source of these receptors: a human patient with infectious villitis; the placental T cells may come from both mother and fetus.

This clone was observed once. The rearrangement uses TRBV7-9 and TRBJ1-2; no firm D call. CDR3 length equals 14 residues. Trimming shortened V by 6 bases and J by 0 bases, and 11 bases separated the two germline ends. Germline-derived CDR1 and CDR2 are SEHNR and FQNEAQ (reference sequence). CDR3 in amino acids: CASRRSEANYGYTF. CDR3 DNA: TGTGCCAGCAGACGATCAGAGGCTAACTATGGCTACACCTTC.

V usage is TRBV21-1 and J usage is TRBJ2-1; TRBD2, the table's D call, was not compared with the DNA. TRBV21-1 is a recognized pseudogene. The CDR3 covers 15 residues. The CDR3 reads CASSKSGGGNNEQFF. CDR3 DNA: TGTGCCAGCAGCAAGTCGGGGGGAGGGAACAATGAGCAGTTCTTC.

The V and J genes are TRBV28 and TRBJ1-2; perhaps TRBD1 as D (5 bases). CDR3 length: 11 residues. V was shortened by 10 bases and J by 7 bases, with 13 bases between the two germline ends. Germline loops: CDR1 MDHEN, CDR2 SYDVKM. CDR3 loop: CATRERGGYTF. The CDR3 coding sequence is TGTGCCACCCGAGAGAGGGGTGGCTACACCTTC.

J is TRBJ2-1 and V is TRBV19; a weak D match, TRBD2 (5 bases). Germline V gives CDR1 LNHDA, CDR2 SQIVND (reference sequence). The CDR3 loop spans 15 amino acids. V lost 5 bases and J 8 bases, leaving 19 bases between the germline ends. CDR3 loop: CASSATSASVHEQFF. The CDR3 region has the DNA TGTGCCAGTAGTGCTACTAGTGCTTCGGTCCATGAGCAGTTCTTC.

The chain recombines TRBV6-6 with TRBJ2-3; 8 nucleotides line up with TRBD2. After removal of 3 bases from V and 2 bases from J, the junction contained 4 bases not matched to a gene. Germline CDR1 is MNHNY and CDR2 is SVGAGI (reference sequence). The CDR3 contains 15 residues. The CDR3 nucleotides are TGTGCCAGCAGTTATGGTAGCGGGGTCACAGATACGCAGTATTTT. Translating gives CASSYGSGVTDTQYF.

The chain joins TRBV3-1 (or the pseudogene TRBV3-2) to TRBJ1-3; D call uncertain. The CDR3 contains 11 residues. Germline V CDR1 and CDR2: LGHDT, YNNKEL (reference sequence). V dropped 3 bases and J dropped 4 bases, with 1 base sitting between them. The CDR3 nucleotides read TGTGCCAGCAGCCAGGGAAACACCATATATTTT. Its protein is CASSQGNTIYF.

The chain recombines TRBV30 with TRBJ2-7, with 13 nucleotides matching TRBD2. CDR1 and CDR2 from the germline V gene are GTSNPN and SVGIG (reference sequence). This CDR3 is built from 15 residues. V dropped 6 bases and J dropped 5; count of bases not matched to a gene: 10. The chain's CDR3 is CACSAGTSGVNEQYV. The CDR3 DNA reads as TGTGCCTGTTCAGCCGGGACTAGCGGGGTAAACGAGCAGTACGTC.

This chain connects TRBV7-2 to TRBJ2-5; no firm D call. The CDR3 loop spans 14 amino acids. V dropped 5 bases and J dropped 1 base, with 11 bases sitting between them. Looked up from germline, CDR1 is SGHTA and CDR2 is FQGNSA. The CDR3 spells CASSPVAIQETQYF. The CDR3 DNA is TGTGCCAGCAGCCCCGTGGCCATCCAAGAGACCCAGTACTTC.

Concerning this clone: Within the sample, other DNA sequences also encode this same CDR3. The CDR3 coding sequence is TGTGCCAGCAGCAGGGACAGGGACTATGGCTACACCTTC. It yields the protein CASSRDRDYGYTF. V gene TRBV27 combines with J gene TRBJ1-2; the match to TRBD1 covers 9 bases. Unmatched junction bases numbered 2, after V lost 6 bases and J lost 3 bases. The CDR3 extends over 13 amino acids. Germline V gives CDR1 MNHEY, CDR2 SMNVEV (reference sequence).

This clone was observed once. The chain is built from TRBV7-8 and TRBJ1-1; D ambiguous. Trimming took 5 bases from V and 1 from J, leaving 11 bases between them. The CDR3 is made up of 14 amino acids. Germline V lookup: CDR1 SGHVS, CDR2 FQNEAQ. In DNA, the CDR3 is TGTGCCAGCAGCCCCTACCACTGGAACACTGAAGCTTTCTTT. Residues: CASSPYHWNTEAFF.

A few counts support this clone. The rearrangement uses TRBV20-1 and TRBJ2-1; D may be TRBD2 (5 bases). Trimming took 5 bases from V and 9 from J, leaving 11 bases between them. There are 11 residues in the CDR3. Germline CDR1 reads DFQATT; CDR2 reads SNEGSKA (reference sequence). Here the CDR3 reads CSAETGSEQFF. The CDR3 DNA is TGCAGTGCTGAAACGGGGTCTGAGCAGTTCTTC.

This clone occurred a few times. The chain is built from TRBV7-8 and TRBJ1-1, with D unresolved. The V gene lost 5 bases and the J gene lost 4 bases, with 11 bases spanning the gap. Germline V gene data show CDR1 as SGHVS and CDR2 as FQNEAQ. The CDR3 contains 13 residues. The CDR3 region has the DNA TGTGCCAGCAGCAAAAACGAGGGCACTGAAGCTTTCTTT. Its translation is CASSKNEGTEAFF.

The rearrangement joins TRBV30 to TRBJ2-7; tentatively, D is TRBD2 (5 bases). V was trimmed by 5 bases and J by 6 bases, leaving 11 bases between them. The germline V gene encodes CDR1 GTSNPN and CDR2 SVGIG (reference sequence). This CDR3 has 11 residues. The CDR3 DNA reads as TGTGCCTGGGACACGGGGTCCGAGCAGTACTTC. This sequence encodes CAWDTGSEQYF.

The rearrangement links TRBV5-4 to TRBJ2-5, with D perhaps assigned TRBD1 or TRBD2 (5 bases each). CDR3 length: 14 residues. Germline CDR1 SGHNT, CDR2 YYREEE (reference sequence). V was clipped by 0 bases and J by 2 bases, with 8 bases between them. This chain's CDR3 is CASSLGGAQETQYF. Here the CDR3 DNA reads TGTGCCAGCAGCTTGGGAGGGGCTCAAGAGACCCAGTACTTC.

This chain links TRBV7-9 with TRBJ1-6, with 8 bases that match TRBD1. The V gene end was trimmed by 4 bases and the J gene end by 5 bases; junction bases not matched to a gene: 4. CDR3 length equals 15 residues. The germline V gene encodes CDR1 SEHNR and CDR2 FQNEAQ (reference sequence). CDR3: CASSSPDRDNSPLHF. The CDR3 nucleotides read TGTGCCAGCAGCTCCCCGGACAGGGATAATTCACCCCTCCACTTT.

The genes are TRBV11-3 and TRBJ1-1, with D possibly being TRBD1 (5 bases). Trimming took off 5 bases at V and 4 bases at J, with 11 bases between the two ends. This CDR3 region has 13 residues. Germline V lookup: CDR1 SGHNT, CDR2 YENEEA. Written as DNA, the CDR3 is TGTGCCAGCAGCCCGAGGGGCGCCACTGAAGCTTTCTTT. This codes for CASSPRGATEAFF.

This clone was found a few times. The chain recombines TRBV24-1 with TRBJ1-1; D ambiguous. This CDR3 is built from 12 residues. Germline V gives CDR1 KGHDR, CDR2 SFDVKD. The ends were cut back, 3 bases at V and 5 bases at J, with 6 bases in the middle. The CDR3 coding sequence is TGTGCCACCAGTGATGGGCGTACTGAAGCTTTCTTT. Amino acids: CATSDGRTEAFF.

This sequence joins TRBV6-5 and TRBJ2-4; the D gene is possibly TRBD2 (5 bases). The CDR3 covers 14 residues. The germline gives CDR1 MNHEY, CDR2 SVGAGI. Deletions cut 5 bases from V and 1 base from J, with 9 bases between. For the CDR3, the DNA is TGTGCCAGCAGTAACGGGGTGGCCAAAAACATTCAGTACTTC. Amino acids: CASSNGVAKNIQYF.

The genes are TRBV3-1 (or the pseudogene TRBV3-2) and TRBJ2-7; possible D gene TRBD1, 7 bases. Trimming removed 3 bases from V and 3 bases from J, with 21 bases in between. This CDR3 has 17 residues. CDR1 and CDR2 from the germline V gene are LGHDT and YNNKEL (reference sequence). The CDR3 DNA is TGTGCCAGCAGCCATCGGGGAGGACGGAACAGGGGCTACGAGCAGTACTTC. The encoded protein is CASSHRGGRNRGYEQYF.

The chain couples TRBV5-1 to TRBJ2-2; D gene uncertain. This CDR3 is 13 amino acids long. The V gene's germline CDR1 is SGHRS and CDR2 YFSETQ. Trimming shortened V by 5 bases and J by 7 bases, and 12 bases separated the two germline ends. The CDR3 here is CASRSESGGELFF. The CDR3 region has the DNA TGCGCCAGCAGATCAGAGTCCGGCGGGGAGCTGTTTTTT.

The chain carries TRBV18 and TRBJ1-2; D is ambiguous. V lost 2 bases, J lost 8 bases, and 3 bases lay in between. This CDR3 region has 10 residues. CDR1 and CDR2 from the germline V gene are KGHSH and LQKENI. In nucleotides, the CDR3 is TGTGCCAGCTCACCAGGGGGCTACACCTTC. Residues: CASSPGGYTF.

The CDR3, as DNA: TGTGCCAGCGGGCCTCAGGTCAATCAGCCCCAGCATTTT. This translates into CASGPQVNQPQHF. The J gene is TRBJ1-5, the V gene TRBV6-5; D not certain. This CDR3 has 13 residues. Trimming stripped 8 bases from V and 3 bases from J, with 11 bases between. Germline lookup yields CDR1 MNHEY and CDR2 SVGAGI.

The CDR3 DNA is TGTGCCAGCAGCCAAGATCTGACAGCCAACTACGAGCAGTACTTC. It translates to CASSQDLTANYEQYF. The genes are TRBV3-1 (or the pseudogene TRBV3-2) and TRBJ2-7, with D possibly being TRBD1 (5 bases). This CDR3 spans 15 amino acids. The germline gives CDR1 LGHDT, CDR2 YNNKEL (reference sequence). V lost 0 bases and J lost 3, with 12 bases in between.

The count of this clone is one. The rearrangement joins TRBV7-2 to TRBJ2-2; TRBD2 might be the D (6 bases). The CDR3 length is 15 residues. Trimming stripped 4 bases from V and 4 bases from J, with 13 bases between. In germline, CDR1 is SGHTA, CDR2 FQGNSA. CDR3 sequence (DNA): TGTGCCAGCAGCTCTACCGGGACTCGCACCGGGGAGCTGTTTTTT. Amino acids: CASSSTGTRTGELFF.

This rearrangement joins TRBV7-6 to TRBJ2-3; a possible D gene is TRBD2 (5 bases). The CDR3 contains 16 residues. CDR1 and CDR2 (germline): SGHVS, FNYEAQ. The V end was cut by 4 bases, the J end by 4 bases, with 18 bases between. The CDR3 reads CASSSGLSFISDTQYF. The CDR3 DNA sequence: TGTGCCAGCAGCTCTGGACTGTCCTTTATCTCAGATACGCAGTATTTT.

The rearrangement joins TRBV11-2 to TRBJ2-3; D not certain. The CDR3 covers 11 residues. Trimming left V 3 bases short and J 9 bases short, with 7 bases between. Looked up from germline, CDR1 is SGHAT and CDR2 is FQNNGV. The CDR3 DNA is TGTGCCAGCAGCTTGGGCCGAACGCAGTATTTT. Its protein product is CASSLGRTQYF.

The chain has TRBV5-1 and TRBJ2-3; D remains ambiguous. Germline CDR1 reads SGHRS; CDR2 reads YFSETQ. This CDR3 has 14 residues. Trimming cost V 3 bases and J 6 bases, with 14 bases left between them. CDR3 in amino acids: CASSSTTEMDTQYF. The CDR3 DNA reads as TGCGCCAGCAGCTCTACTACCGAAATGGATACGCAGTATTTT.

The chain carries TRBV2 and TRBJ1-4; TRBD1 is a possible D gene (5 bases). The CDR3 length is 14 residues. V was clipped by 4 bases and J by 4 bases, with 10 bases between them. Germline CDR1 SNHLY, CDR2 FYNNEI. In nucleotides, the CDR3 is TGTGCCAGCAGTGCGGGGGAGATTAATGAAAAACTGTTTTTT. Translation gives CASSAGEINEKLFF.

V and J are TRBV4-1 and TRBJ1-2; 7 nucleotides align to TRBD1. Germline CDR1 reads MGHRA; CDR2 reads YSYEKL. The CDR3 extends over 15 amino acids. After removal of 3 bases from V and 4 bases from J, the junction contained 8 bases not matched to a gene. This chain's CDR3 is CASSHESGGGYGYTF. The CDR3 DNA sequence: TGCGCCAGCAGCCATGAATCAGGGGGGGGCTATGGCTACACCTTC.